This T cell receptor (beta chain) was captured by sequencing in a study of shared T cell receptors in the human thymus. Germline V gene data show CDR1 as MNHEY and CDR2 as SMNVEV (reference sequence). V shed 4 bases and J shed 13 bases, with 14 bases lying between them. This CDR3 region has 12 residues. Some clones are missing from TCRdb's copy, which holds only in-frame ones; the method was immunoSEQ multiplex PCR. The profile shows about 660,000 clones, 88% of them singletons. These same records also appear under a second study, on human thymus T cells. From that second work: Healthy Finnish infants undergoing corrective surgery for congenital heart defects were used as donors. Thymic material originated from resections removed in the course of corrective heart surgery. Blood and thymic repertoires both appeared biased in V and J gene usage. Overlap was high between thymic repertoires from unrelated individuals, as reported in related research.

The rearrangement joins TRBV27 to TRBJ2-1, with TRBD2 as a possible D gene (5 bases). Sequencing was carried out using thymocytes. This clonotype was sampled from a boy less than two years old with a congenital heart defect. CDR3 DNA: TGTGCCAGCAGTTGGCCCGTGACTAACCAGTTCTTC. Its translation is CASSWPVTNQFF.